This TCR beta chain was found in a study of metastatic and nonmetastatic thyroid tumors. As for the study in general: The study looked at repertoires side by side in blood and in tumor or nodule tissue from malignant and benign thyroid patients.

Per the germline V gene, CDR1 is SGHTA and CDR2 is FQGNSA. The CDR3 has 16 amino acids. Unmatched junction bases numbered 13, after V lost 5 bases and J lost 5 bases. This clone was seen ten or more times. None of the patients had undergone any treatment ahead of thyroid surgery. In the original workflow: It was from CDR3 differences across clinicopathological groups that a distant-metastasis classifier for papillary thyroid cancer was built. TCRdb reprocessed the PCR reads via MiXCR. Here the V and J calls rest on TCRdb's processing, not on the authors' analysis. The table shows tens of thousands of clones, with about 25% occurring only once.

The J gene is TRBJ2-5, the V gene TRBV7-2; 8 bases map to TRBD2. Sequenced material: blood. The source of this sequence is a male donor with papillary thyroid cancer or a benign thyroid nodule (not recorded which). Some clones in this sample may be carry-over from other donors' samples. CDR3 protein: CASSPEESGRGETQYF. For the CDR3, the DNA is TGTGCCAGCAGCCCAGAGGAAAGCGGGAGAGGGGAGACCCAGTACTTC.